Shown below are 23 T cell receptor beta chains from a single sample sequenced in a study of blood T cell repertoires in COVID-19. The repertoire was sequenced with immunoSEQ multiplex PCR; TCRdb's copy has only in-frame clones and lacks some. Found here are about 260,000 clones, around 87% of them singletons; the top ten hold about 1.6%. Material for sequencing was peripheral blood. The receptors come from a woman in her thirties or forties who had recovered from COVID-19.

The gene calls are TRBV6-2 or TRBV6-3 and TRBJ2-7; tentative D call: TRBD1 (5 bases). Trimming removed 6 bases from V and 2 bases from J, with 11 bases in between. Germline V gives CDR1 MNHEY, CDR2 SVGEGT. The CDR3 is 13 residues long. Here the CDR3 DNA reads TGTGCCAGCAGCCCGAGACAGCCCTACGAGCAGTACTTC. Protein product: CASSPRQPYEQYF.

The chain recombines TRBV2 with TRBJ2-2; 7 nucleotides align to TRBD1. CDR1 and CDR2 from the germline V gene are SNHLY and FYNNEI. J was trimmed by 1 base and V by 2 bases; bases with no gene match: 1. CDR3 length: 15 amino acids. As DNA, the CDR3 is TGTGCCAGCAGTGAATACAGGGGGAACACCGGGGAGCTGTTTTTT. Protein: CASSEYRGNTGELFF. The variable domain in full, with the rest retrieved from reference TRBV2 and TRBJ2-2, is EPEVTQTPSHQVTQMGQEVILRCVPISNHLYFYWYRQILGQKVEFLVSFYNNEISEKSEIFDDQFSVERPDGSNFTLKIRSTKLEDSAMYFCASSEYRGNTGELFFGEGSRLTVL.

The chain employs TRBV25-1 and TRBJ1-2; perhaps TRBD1 as D (5 bases). The germline V gene has CDR1 MGHDK and CDR2 SYGVNS. CDR3 size: 15 residues. The germline V and J ends were trimmed by 1 base and 0 bases, with 9 bases remaining between them. The CDR3 coding sequence is TGTGCCAGCAGTGAATTCAGGGAAGCTAACTATGGCTACACCTTC. Translated, it gives CASSEFREANYGYTF.

The chain uses TRBV12-3 or TRBV12-4 and TRBJ2-5; 11 bases match TRBD2. The J segment lost 5 bases and the V segment lost 7 bases, leaving 3 bases of the junction unmatched. The CDR3 covers 13 residues. CDR3 protein: CASKSSGGETQYF. The CDR3 coding sequence is TGTGCCAGCAAATCTAGCGGGGGGGAGACCCAGTACTTC.

The V call is TRBV27, the J call TRBJ2-1; weak D call: TRBD1 (5 bases). The CDR3 length is 13 residues. Trimming shortened V by 5 bases and J by 9 bases, and 14 bases separated the two germline ends. Germline V gene data show CDR1 as MNHEY and CDR2 as SMNVEV (reference sequence). CDR3 residues: CASSPQVRGEQFF. As DNA, the CDR3 is TGTGCCAGCAGTCCCCAGGTAAGGGGTGAGCAGTTCTTC.

The chain links TRBV7-3 to TRBJ2-3; 9 bases agree with TRBD2. The CDR3 sequence is 16 residues long. The germline V gene has CDR1 SGHTA and CDR2 FQGTGA. Trimming at V came to 5 bases and at J to 2 bases, leaving 8 bases not matched to a gene. CDR3 nucleotides: TGTGCCAGCAGCCCCGTAGCGGGGGCGTACACAGATACGCAGTATTTT. Amino acids: CASSPVAGAYTDTQYF. The full variable domain, with the rest looked up from reference TRBV7-3 and TRBJ2-3, is GAGVSQTPSNKVTEKGKYVELRCDPISGHTALYWYRQSLGQGPEFLIYFQGTGAADDSGLPNDRFFAVRPEGSVSTLKIQRTERGDSAVYLCASSPVAGAYTDTQYFGPGTRLTVL.

The genes are TRBV5-4 and TRBJ2-7, with a possible D match to TRBD2 (5 bases). CDR3 length: 15 residues. CDR1 and CDR2 from the germline V gene are SGHNT and YYREEE (reference sequence). V was cut by 0 bases and J by 0 bases, with 10 bases left in between. The CDR3 region has the DNA TGTGCCAGCAGCTTGGTCCTAGCTACCTCCTACGAGCAGTACTTC. This translates into CASSLVLATSYEQYF.

The chain combines TRBV6-6 with TRBJ1-2, with D unresolved. Germline CDR1 is MNHNY and CDR2 is SVGAGI (reference sequence). Trimming cost V 10 bases and J 4 bases, with 19 bases left between them. The CDR3 covers 14 residues. CDR3 nucleotide sequence: TGTGCCACCCAAAACGGGAACGGGGTCTATGGCTACACCTTC. It encodes CATQNGNGVYGYTF.

The chain employs TRBV21-1 and TRBJ2-7; TRBD2 is the table's D call, not checked against the DNA. TRBV21-1 is designated a pseudogene. The length of the CDR3 is 16 residues. This CDR3 is CASSKISPSLHYEQYF. For the CDR3, the DNA is TGTGCCAGCAGCAAAATCTCTCCGAGCCTTCACTACGAGCAGTACTTC.

The chain couples TRBV4-3 to TRBJ2-7; 8 nucleotides agree with TRBD1. The CDR3 totals 18 residues. Germline V lookup: CDR1 LGHNA, CDR2 YSLEER. V lost 4 bases to trimming and J lost 5 bases; unmatched junction nucleotides: 19. CDR3 loop: CASSPSFIFRDRRDEQYF. Written as DNA, the CDR3 is TGCGCCAGCAGCCCTTCATTCATCTTCCGGGACAGGAGGGACGAGCAGTACTTC.

CDR3 amino acids: CAISIGQTDTEAFF. Here the CDR3 DNA reads TGTGCCATCAGTATCGGACAGACGGACACTGAAGCTTTCTTT. J is TRBJ1-1 and V is TRBV10-3; possibly TRBD1 for D (6 bases). V lost 5 bases to trimming and J lost 3 bases, with 13 bases between them. The CDR3 totals 14 residues. Germline CDR1 and CDR2: ENHRY and SYGVKD.

The genes are TRBV9 and TRBJ1-4; weak D call: TRBD1 (6 bases). The CDR3 contains 14 residues. Trimming pared 0 bases from V and 8 bases from J, leaving 11 bases between. Germline V lookup: CDR1 SGDLS, CDR2 YYNGEE. CDR3 in DNA: TGTGCCAGCAGCGTAGGCGGTAGGGGGGAAAAACTGTTTTTT. As protein: CASSVGGRGEKLFF.

The chain carries TRBV9 and TRBJ1-2; D remains ambiguous. CDR1 is SGDLS, CDR2 YYNGEE, per germline. CDR3 length equals 14 residues. Trimming pared 0 bases from V and 8 bases from J, leaving 14 bases between. CDR3 in DNA: TGTGCCAGCAGCGTAGTTTCCAGTTCAAAAGGCTACACCTTC. This gives the protein CASSVVSSSKGYTF. The full variable domain, rest sourced from reference TRBV9 and TRBJ1-2, is DSGVTQTPKHLITATGQRVTLRCSPRSGDLSVYWYQQSLDQGLQFLIQYYNGEERAKGNILERFSAQQFPDLHSELNLSSLELGDSALYFCASSVVSSSKGYTFGSGTRLTVV.

The genes are TRBV27 and TRBJ1-1; no clear D gene. CDR1 is MNHEY and CDR2 is SMNVEV in the germline V gene (reference sequence). CDR3 length: 13 amino acids. V lost 4 bases and J 2 bases, leaving 8 bases between the germline ends. The CDR3 reads CASSWEGNTEAFF. The CDR3 DNA reads TGTGCCAGCAGTTGGGAGGGAAACACTGAAGCTTTCTTT.

This chain joins TRBV7-2 and TRBJ2-7, with TRBD1 matching over 9 bases. Trimming cost V 3 bases and J 0 bases; bases outside gene matches: 6. CDR3 length: 16 residues. CDR1 and CDR2 from the germline V gene are SGHTA and FQGNSA. The CDR3 loop reads CASSFGTGKSSYEQYF. The CDR3 bases are TGTGCCAGCAGCTTCGGGACAGGGAAGTCCTCCTACGAGCAGTACTTC.

The gene calls are TRBV21-1 and TRBJ1-1. TRBV21-1 is described as a pseudogene. The CDR3 covers 14 residues. The CDR3 loop reads CASSRRSGGTEAFF. The CDR3, as DNA: TGTGCCAGCAGCCGGCGGTCCGGGGGCACTGAAGCTTTCTTT.

The rearrangement links TRBV5-4 to TRBJ2-1; 7 bases fit TRBD1. The J segment lost 2 bases and the V segment lost 4 bases, leaving 6 bases of the junction unmatched. The germline CDR1 and CDR2 sequences are SGHNT and YYREEE (reference sequence). This CDR3 contains 15 residues. For the CDR3, the DNA is TGTGCCAGCAGCCCACCTGGACAGGCCTACAATGAGCAGTTCTTC. It yields the protein CASSPPGQAYNEQFF.

The rearrangement links TRBV18 to TRBJ1-1; 10 bases agree with TRBD1. The CDR3 consists of 19 residues. The trim removed 1 base at V and 4 bases at J, leaving 15 bases unmatched. The germline V gene has CDR1 KGHSH and CDR2 LQKENI. The CDR3 is CASSPLPGTGARRGTEAFF. CDR3 nucleotide sequence: TGTGCCAGCTCACCACTACCCGGGACAGGGGCCCGTAGGGGCACTGAAGCTTTCTTT.

The chain recombines TRBV9 with TRBJ1-6, with unresolved D. The CDR3 length is 16 residues. CDR1 is SGDLS, CDR2 YYNGEE, per germline. V was clipped by 0 bases and J by 10 bases, with 17 bases between them. The CDR3 sequence: CASSVGPTGYQSPLHF. DNA for the CDR3: TGTGCCAGCAGCGTAGGGCCTACCGGGTATCAATCACCCCTCCACTTT.

This chain uses TRBV27 with TRBJ2-7; 11 nucleotides align to TRBD1. The CDR3 totals 13 residues. Germline-derived CDR1 and CDR2 are MNHEY and SMNVEV (reference sequence). V trimming: 9 bases; J trimming: 4 bases; junction bases outside the gene matches: 5. In nucleotides, the CDR3 is TGTGCCAGTTCGGACAGGGGGCGGTACGAGCAGTACTTC. This sequence encodes CASSDRGRYEQYF.

The rearrangement uses TRBV5-5 and TRBJ1-2; D is perhaps TRBD1 (5 bases). There are 14 residues in the CDR3. Looked up from germline, CDR1 is SGHKS and CDR2 is YYEKEE (reference sequence). Trimming took 4 bases from V and 4 from J, leaving 14 bases between them. The CDR3 nucleotides are TGTGCCAGCAGCCCGTCCCAGGGTGGCTATGGCTACACCTTC. Translating it yields CASSPSQGGYGYTF.

A single count supports this clone. The chain joins TRBV3-1 (or the pseudogene TRBV3-2) to TRBJ1-2, with a weak D call TRBD1 (6 bases). CDR3 length equals 13 residues. With 4 bases removed from V and 4 bases from J, the gap between germline ends came to 10 bases. CDR1 and CDR2 from the germline V gene are LGHDT and YNNKEL (reference sequence). The chain's CDR3 is CASSPGTLYGYTF. As DNA, the CDR3 is TGTGCCAGCAGCCCCGGGACACTCTATGGCTACACCTTC.

In this sample, this clone turned up once. The genes are TRBV5-4 and TRBJ1-2; 7 positions agree with TRBD1. The CDR3 covers 16 residues. The V and J ends lost 4 bases and 6 bases, in that order; junction bases with no gene match: 15. Per germline, CDR1 SGHNT and CDR2 YYREEE (reference sequence). CDR3 loop: CASSAEYQGGYHGYTF. Here the CDR3 DNA reads TGTGCCAGCAGCGCCGAATACCAAGGGGGCTATCATGGCTACACCTTC.